Shown below are 11 T cell receptor beta chains from a single sample sequenced in a study of T-cell reconstitution after alpha-beta-depleted transplantation in children. Preparation of the TCRbeta library involved a method that used unique molecular identifiers. TCRdb re-called the PCR reads with MiXCR, one entry per CDR3 protein. The table shows approximately 520,000 distinct CDR3 sequences, with approximately 29% occurring only once. The sequences come from PBMCs from the stem cell graft donor, collected from the stem cell graft. These receptors all come from a human donor who donated a stem cell graft to a child with aplastic anemia.

CDR3 region: CAISEGGINIQYF. The DNA of the CDR3 is TGTGCCATCAGTGAAGGGGGAATAAACATTCAGTACTTC. This chain joins TRBV10-3 and TRBJ2-4, with D possibly matching TRBD1 (6 bases). Deletions cut 3 bases from V and 6 bases from J, with 9 bases between. CDR1 and CDR2 from the germline V gene are ENHRY and SYGVKD. The CDR3 has 13 amino acids.

The chain recombines TRBV9 with TRBJ2-7; D is ambiguous. V lost 0 bases and J lost 2, with 9 bases in between. Germline V gene lookup returns CDR1 SGDLS and CDR2 YYNGEE. This CDR3 has 14 residues. The chain's CDR3 is CASSVDYSTYEQYF. In nucleotides, the CDR3 is TGTGCCAGCAGCGTAGATTACTCGACCTACGAGCAGTACTTC.

The gene calls are TRBV7-9 and TRBJ2-6; 10 nucleotides align to TRBD1. The CDR3 runs to 16 residues. CDR1 and CDR2 (germline): SEHNR, FQNEAQ (reference sequence). Trimming removed 6 bases from V and 2 bases from J; junction bases left unmatched: 4. As DNA, the CDR3 is TGTGCCAGCAGTCAGACAGGGGGCGCTGGGGCCAACGTCCTGACTTTC. Residues: CASSQTGGAGANVLTF.

The rearrangement joins TRBV20-1 to TRBJ1-1, with D hard to call. V gave up 7 bases and J gave up 0 bases, with 15 bases separating them. This CDR3 contains 14 residues. From germline, CDR1 is DFQATT and CDR2 SNEGSKA (reference sequence). CDR3 residues: CSGRPPLMNTEAFF. CDR3 DNA sequence: TGCAGTGGGCGTCCCCCGCTTATGAACACTGAAGCTTTCTTT.

V and J are TRBV2 and TRBJ2-4, with TRBD2 identical over 7 bases. With V trimmed by 3 bases and J by 8 bases, 16 bases remained unmatched. This CDR3 is built from 17 residues. The germline CDR1 and CDR2 sequences are SNHLY and FYNNEI. CDR3 DNA: TGTGCCAGCAGTGAGGCCCTGTTCAGCGGGAAATTATACATTCAGTACTTC. It codes for CASSEALFSGKLYIQYF.

This clonotype has at least ten counts. This CDR3 reads CASSLEVRVRSAYNEQFF. DNA of the CDR3: TGTGCCAGCAGCTTAGAGGTCCGCGTAAGGAGTGCCTACAATGAGCAGTTCTTC. V and J are TRBV7-2 and TRBJ2-1; D uncertain. The CDR3 totals 18 residues. Germline loops: CDR1 SGHTA, CDR2 FQGNSA. Trimming stripped 1 base from V and 2 bases from J, with 18 bases between.

This clonotype was recorded only once. CDR3 sequence reads: CSARDSGGARGYTF. Written as DNA, the CDR3 is TGCAGTGCTAGAGATTCAGGGGGCGCGCGGGGCTACACCTTC. V usage is TRBV20-1 and J usage is TRBJ1-2, with TRBD1 matching over 8 bases. V lost 0 bases, J lost 8 bases, and 8 bases stayed unmatched. The CDR3 runs 14 residues. The germline CDR1 and CDR2 sequences are DFQATT and SNEGSKA (reference sequence).

This clonotype has just a few counts. The chain carries TRBV7-2 and TRBJ2-5; 9 nucleotides agree with TRBD2. J was trimmed by 5 bases and V by 4 bases; bases with no gene match: 8. This CDR3 is built from 15 residues. CDR1 is SGHTA and CDR2 is FQGNSA in the germline V gene. The CDR3 DNA reads TGTGCCAGCAGCTCCCGGGCGGGAGGGAAGGAGACCCAGTACTTC. It specifies CASSSRAGGKETQYF.

In this sample, this clonotype turned up a few times. This chain connects TRBV7-9 to TRBJ2-1, with a weak D call TRBD2 (5 bases). V was pared by 4 bases and J by 12 bases, with 16 bases between. CDR3 length: 13 amino acids. CDR1 is SEHNR and CDR2 is FQNEAQ in the germline V gene (reference sequence). The CDR3 loop is CASSSTSQRRQFF. The CDR3 nucleotides read TGTGCCAGCAGCTCCACTAGTCAAAGAAGGCAGTTCTTC.

The genes are TRBV12-5 and TRBJ1-4, with D tentatively TRBD1 (5 bases). Looked up from germline, CDR1 is LGHNT and CDR2 is FRNRAP. The CDR3 covers 14 residues. Trimming took off 2 bases at V and 6 bases at J, with 10 bases between the two ends. The CDR3 DNA follows: TGTGCTAGTGGTTTGTGGGGGAGTGATGAAAAACTGTTTTTT. Translating it yields CASGLWGSDEKLFF.

This clonotype was found a few times. V usage is TRBV7-3 and J usage is TRBJ1-5; D is uncertain. The CDR3 is 16 residues long. Trimming left V 5 bases short and J 3 bases short, with 17 bases between. Germline CDR1 and CDR2: SGHTA and FQGTGA. The CDR3 DNA is TGTGCCAGCAGCACCCCGGACGGAATTGACAATCAGCCCCAGCATTTT. This gives the protein CASSTPDGIDNQPQHF.